Each of the 14 T cell receptor beta chains below was sequenced from the same sample in a study of blood T cells in healthy people across ages. Next came a second PCR, run for about 7 to 11 cycles, which used a sample-barcoded 5' primer along with a J-beta primer mix. TCRdb re-called the 5' RACE reads through MiXCR, storing one row per CDR3 protein. Of 1.5 million to 2 million distinct CDR3 sequences in the sample, approximately 39% were seen once. The specimen was blood. The receptor set was obtained from a human donor in good health.

The V gene is TRBV4-1, the J gene TRBJ1-4; D is possibly TRBD1 (5 bases). Trimming removed 6 bases from V and 7 bases from J, with 18 bases in between. This CDR3 is 15 amino acids long. The germline gives CDR1 MGHRA, CDR2 YSYEKL. The CDR3 DNA is TGCGCCAGCAGACAGAAGGAGAGGGACGGTGAAAAACTGTTTTTT. Protein sequence: CASRQKERDGEKLFF.

This clonotype was seen a few times. This chain links TRBV7-9 with TRBJ2-7, with 12 bases fitting TRBD1. The V and J ends lost 1 base and 6 bases, in that order; junction bases with no gene match: 4. The CDR3 length is 15 residues. Germline V gives CDR1 SEHNR, CDR2 FQNEAQ (reference sequence). The CDR3, as DNA: TGTGCCAGCAGCTTAGGGGACAGGGGGCTGGTCGAGCAGTACTTC. Translated, it gives CASSLGDRGLVEQYF.

With regard to this clonotype: Being one base from a much bigger clone, this may be a read error. The chain carries TRBV7-9 and TRBJ2-1; 9 positions agree with TRBD1. Per the germline V gene, CDR1 is SEHNR and CDR2 is FQNEAQ (reference sequence). The CDR3 runs 16 residues. The CDR3 nucleotides are TGTTCCAGCAGCTTTGGTCGGACAGGGGTTCACAATGAGCAGTTCTTC. It yields the protein CSSSFGRTGVHNEQFF.

The chain uses TRBV19 and TRBJ2-5; tentative D call: TRBD2 (6 bases). Between the trimmed V and J ends, which lost 6 bases and 1 base, there was a span of 12 bases. The germline V gene encodes CDR1 LNHDA and CDR2 SQIVND (reference sequence). The CDR3 length is 14 residues. The CDR3 DNA reads as TGTGCCAGTAGAGGAGGGAGAAGCCAAGAGACCCAGTACTTC. Protein: CASRGGRSQETQYF.

V gene TRBV20-1 combines with J gene TRBJ1-1, with D possibly matching TRBD1 (5 bases). V lost 1 base, J lost 4 bases, and 13 bases lay in between. CDR1 DFQATT and CDR2 SNEGSKA come from the germline V gene (reference sequence). The CDR3 is 14 residues long. CDR3 amino acids: CSARVRDRFTEAFF. DNA of the CDR3: TGCAGTGCTAGAGTTAGGGACCGGTTCACTGAAGCTTTCTTT.

This clonotype occurred a few times. The V and J genes are TRBV6-2 or TRBV6-3 and TRBJ2-3; TRBD2 might be the D (6 bases). V was pared by 5 bases and J by 0 bases, with 9 bases between. The CDR3 is 14 residues long. Germline CDR1 is MNHEY and CDR2 is SVGEGT. CDR3 region: CASSQRVSTDTQYF. The CDR3 region has the DNA TGTGCCAGCAGTCAGCGGGTGAGCACAGATACGCAGTATTTT.

The chain combines TRBV9 with TRBJ2-1, with D perhaps being TRBD1 or TRBD2 (6 bases each). The CDR3 extends over 14 amino acids. Germline V gives CDR1 SGDLS, CDR2 YYNGEE. V shed 1 base and J shed 9 bases, with 14 bases lying between them. This chain's CDR3 is CASSVIGEGGEQFF. CDR3 DNA sequence: TGTGCCAGCAGCGTAATTGGCGAGGGGGGTGAGCAGTTCTTC.

The chain carries TRBV2 and TRBJ2-3, with TRBD1 matching 7 bases. The trim removed 7 bases at V and 5 bases at J, leaving 6 bases unmatched. The germline V gene has CDR1 SNHLY and CDR2 FYNNEI. The CDR3 length is 13 residues. CDR3 DNA: TGTGCCAGCACCCGACAGGGCGTAGATACGCAGTATTTT. Residues: CASTRQGVDTQYF.

The rearrangement joins TRBV3-1 to TRBJ2-3; 9 bases are a match to TRBD1. Per germline, CDR1 LGHDT and CDR2 YNNKEL (reference sequence). The V gene end was trimmed by 1 base and the J gene end by 10 bases; junction bases not matched to a gene: 21. CDR3 length equals 19 residues. The CDR3 nucleotides read TGTGCCAGCAGCCAAGCATTTTCACGGGGACAGGGCGAAGGACGAGCGCAGTATTTT. Translation: CASSQAFSRGQGEGRAQYF.

The V gene is TRBV3-1, the J gene TRBJ2-1, with unresolved D. The CDR3 has 12 residues. The ends were cut back, 4 bases at V and 8 bases at J, with 9 bases in the middle. In germline, CDR1 is LGHDT, CDR2 YNNKEL (reference sequence). DNA of the CDR3: TGTGCCAGCAGCCCCTCGCCGTATGAGCAGTTCTTC. The encoded protein is CASSPSPYEQFF.

The V gene is TRBV5-1, the J gene TRBJ2-3, with D possibly TRBD1 on 5 matching bases. The CDR3 is 13 residues long. The germline gives CDR1 SGHRS, CDR2 YFSETQ. Trimming took off 9 bases at V and 5 bases at J, with 16 bases between the two ends. In DNA, the CDR3 is TGCGCCATAAAAGGGGCTTTACGAGATACGCAGTATTTT. Its translation is CAIKGALRDTQYF.

V and J are TRBV28 and TRBJ1-1; D is undetermined. Germline V CDR1 and CDR2: MDHEN, SYDVKM. The ends were cut back, 10 bases at V and 0 bases at J, with 12 bases in the middle. The length of the CDR3 is 13 residues. CDR3: CATHLGLNTEAFF. Written as DNA, the CDR3 is TGTGCCACCCACCTCGGGCTGAACACTGAAGCTTTCTTT.

The chain has TRBV5-1 and TRBJ1-2; 7 nucleotides match TRBD1. With V trimmed by 4 bases and J by 5 bases, 8 bases remained unmatched. The germline V gene encodes CDR1 SGHRS and CDR2 YFSETQ. The CDR3 consists of 14 residues. The DNA of the CDR3 is TGCGCCAGCAGCCGGGACAGTTTAGGATATGGCTACACCTTC. As protein: CASSRDSLGYGYTF. The variable domain in full, completed from reference TRBV5-1 and TRBJ1-2, reads KAGVTQTPRYLIKTRGQQVTLSCSPISGHRSVSWYQQTPGQGLQFLFEYFSETQRNKGNFPGRFSGRQFSNSRSEMNVSTLELGDSALYLCASSRDSLGYGYTFGSGTRLTVV.

The chain recombines TRBV6-5 with TRBJ2-5, with 8 bases fitting TRBD1. From germline, CDR1 is MNHEY and CDR2 SVGAGI. This CDR3 comprises 16 residues. V was pared by 7 bases and J by 5 bases, with 15 bases of the junction left unmatched. CDR3 DNA sequence: TGTGCCAGCAACAATAGGCGTACAGGGGGTCTGGAGACCCAGTACTTC. The encoded protein is CASNNRRTGGLETQYF.